The entry below describes one T cell receptor beta chain. This entry is derived from a study of blood T cell repertoires in COVID-19. The overall study: Researchers got acute and convalescent COVID-19 samples from the United States, Italy and Spain.

In the original processing: Counts of nucleated cells, estimated from reference gene primer amplification, were obtained. Assay: immunoSEQ multiplex PCR; the TCRdb copy retains only in-frame clones and omits some. V, J and clone size are taken as reported in that table, and D and trimming were inferred from the DNA itself. The data hold 60,000 to 75,000 clones, with around 89% observed a single time. Trimming removed 1 base at V and 1 base at J, with 10 bases between. CDR1 and CDR2 from the germline V gene are SGHTA and FQGNSA. CDR3 length: 16 amino acids. This chain connects TRBV7-2 to TRBJ2-2; D may be TRBD2 (6 bases). Sequencing was done on a sample of peripheral blood. This clonotype was sampled from a human donor in a cohort sampled during active COVID-19. CDR3 nucleotide sequence: TGTGCCAGCAGCTTAGTGGGCGGGATGAACACCGGGGAGCTGTTTTTT. Translating it yields CASSLVGGMNTGELFF. The whole variable domain, filled in from reference TRBV7-2 and TRBJ2-2, reads GAGVSQSPSNKVTEKGKDVELRCDPISGHTALYWYRQSLGQGLEFLIYFQGNSAPDKSGLPSDRFSAERTGGSVSTLTIQRTQQEDSAVYLCASSLVGGMNTGELFFGEGSRLTVL.